These 4 T cell receptor beta chains were sequenced from one sample in a study of T cell repertoires in cytomegalovirus infection. Antigens for these TCRs are unknown. In TCRdb, the reads were re-called with MiXCR into one record per CDR3 protein. The sample contains about 770,000 distinct CDR3 sequences, 29% of which appear only once. Sequencing was performed on cultured CD8+ T cells from PBMCs, taken from culture after CMV antigen stimulation. Receptor source: a human donor in good health (CMV status not recorded). Some clones in this sample may be carry-over from other donors' samples.

There are a few counts of this clonotype. The V gene is TRBV11-1, the J gene TRBJ2-7; maybe TRBD2 (6 bases). Per germline, CDR1 SGHAT and CDR2 FQDESV (reference sequence). Trimming cost V 5 bases and J 3 bases, with 14 bases left between them. The CDR3 loop spans 14 amino acids. Written as DNA, the CDR3 is TGTGCCAGCAGCGGCGCAGGAGGGGTCTACGAGCAGTACTTC. Protein: CASSGAGGVYEQYF.

V usage is TRBV4-1 and J usage is TRBJ1-1; 9 nucleotides match TRBD1. V shed 0 bases and J 6 bases; nucleotides not matched to a gene: 8. Germline V gives CDR1 MGHRA, CDR2 YSYEKL. This CDR3 region has 16 residues. The CDR3 DNA is TGCGCCAGCAGCCAAGAACAGGGGGCTAAGCTGGCTGAAGCTTTCTTT. Translation gives CASSQEQGAKLAEAFF.

This clonotype turned up a few times. V gene TRBV7-2 combines with J gene TRBJ1-2; TRBD1 might be the D (6 bases). The V and J ends lost 4 bases and 3 bases respectively, with 12 bases between them. The length of the CDR3 is 14 residues. Germline CDR1 SGHTA, CDR2 FQGNSA. CDR3 in DNA: TGTGCCAGCAGCTACGACAGGTTGGACTATGGCTACACCTTC. Its translation: CASSYDRLDYGYTF.

Only one count was recorded for this clonotype. This chain joins TRBV19 and TRBJ2-5; D not certain. Germline V gene data show CDR1 as LNHDA and CDR2 as SQIVND (reference sequence). Trimming left V 6 bases short and J 5 bases short, with 16 bases between. The CDR3 runs to 14 residues. The CDR3 region has the DNA TGTGCCAGTAGACCCTCGGGCCTCGGGGAGACCCAGTACTTC. The encoded protein is CASRPSGLGETQYF.